In this sample, the clone carrying this T cell receptor beta chain turned up a few times. Its specificity is not known. Profiled with immunoSEQ multiplex PCR; TCRdb holds only in-frame clones, not every one. The repertoire consists of 3,000 to 4,500 clones, with less than 40% occurring once and the leading ten covering over 20%. This entry is derived from a study of T cells in localized non-small cell lung cancer. Overall study results and limits: For the top 100 tumor clones, a median about 62 also appeared in adjacent lung. Owing to sequencing of a solitary tumor region, heterogeneity cannot be discounted. With higher T cell density in blood came longer overall survival.

The CDR3 runs 16 residues. CDR1 is SGHVS and CDR2 is FNYEAQ in the germline V gene. Trimming removed 5 bases from V and 2 bases from J; junction bases left unmatched: 9. Sample: lung tumor tissue, taken before any cancer treatment. The sequence derives from a male donor aged 60 or over with stage III lung adenocarcinoma. The chain recombines TRBV7-6 with TRBJ2-1, with 7 bases that match TRBD2. CDR3 sequence reads: CASSQDPGTTYNEQFF. CDR3 DNA: TGTGCCAGCAGCCAAGACCCCGGGACTACCTACAATGAGCAGTTCTTC.